This T cell receptor beta chain was sequenced in a study of CD8 T cells in Susac syndrome. CDR1 LGHDT and CDR2 YNNKEL come from the germline V gene (reference sequence). Trimming took off 0 bases at V and 7 bases at J, with 0 bases between the two ends. This CDR3 has 10 residues. An amount of RNA that ranged from 0.5 to 1 ug was reverse transcribed with random hexamers. Multiplex immunoSEQ PCR targeted 54 Vbeta and 13 Jbeta TCR beta segments. TCRdb reprocessed the immunoSEQ multiplex PCR reads with MiXCR, giving one entry per CDR3 protein. This sample has roughly 150,000 distinct CDR3 sequences, with roughly 94% found just once. This clonotype was detected a few times.

J is TRBJ2-5 and V is TRBV3-1; unclear D gene. This sequence originates from a human donor with multiple sclerosis. Sequencing was done on a sample of CD8+ T cells from PBMCs. The CDR3 bases are TGTGCCAGCAGCCAAGAGACCCAGTACTTC. Translated: CASSQETQYF.